This TCR beta chain was recorded in a study of cytomegalovirus exposure and HLA in healthy donors. Primers for the PCR totalled 60 Vbeta and 13 Jbeta. Measured with immunoSEQ multiplex PCR; TCRdb has only the in-frame clones, and not every one. The data hold around 140,000 clones, with approximately 84% observed a single time. The CDR3 totals 17 residues. J lost 3 bases, V lost 0 bases, and 11 bases had no gene match. Germline V CDR1 and CDR2: ENHRY, SYGVKD. This TCR came from a man aged 25 to 40 in good health and CMV-seropositive. Sequencing input: PBMCs. The gene calls are TRBV10-3 and TRBJ2-7; 7 bases map to TRBD1. The CDR3 loop reads CAISESGGAQSSYEQYF. The CDR3 nucleotides read TGTGCCATCAGTGAGTCAGGGGGCGCTCAATCAAGCTACGAGCAGTACTTC.